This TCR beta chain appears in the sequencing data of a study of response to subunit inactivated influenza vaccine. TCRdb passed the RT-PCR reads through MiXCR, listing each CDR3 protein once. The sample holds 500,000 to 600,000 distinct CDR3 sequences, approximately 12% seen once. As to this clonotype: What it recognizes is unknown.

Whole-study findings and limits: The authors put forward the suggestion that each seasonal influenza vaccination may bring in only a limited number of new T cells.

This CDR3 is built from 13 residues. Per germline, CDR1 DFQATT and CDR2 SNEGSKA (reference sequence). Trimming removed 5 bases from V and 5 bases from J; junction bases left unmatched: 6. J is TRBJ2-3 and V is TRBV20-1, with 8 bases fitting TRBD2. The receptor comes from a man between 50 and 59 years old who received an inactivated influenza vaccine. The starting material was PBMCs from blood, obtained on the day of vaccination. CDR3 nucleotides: TGCAGTGCTCTCAGCGGGGGCCTAGATACGCAGTATTTT. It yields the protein CSALSGGLDTQYF.